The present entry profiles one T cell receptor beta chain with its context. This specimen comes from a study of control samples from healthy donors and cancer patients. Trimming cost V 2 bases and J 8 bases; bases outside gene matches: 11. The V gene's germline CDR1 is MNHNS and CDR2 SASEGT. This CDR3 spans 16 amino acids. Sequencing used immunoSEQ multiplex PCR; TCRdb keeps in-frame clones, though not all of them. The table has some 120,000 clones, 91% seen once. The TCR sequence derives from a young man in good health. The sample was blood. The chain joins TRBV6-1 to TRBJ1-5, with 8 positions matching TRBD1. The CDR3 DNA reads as TGTGCCAGCAGTGAAAGTACAGGGGGAAGGAGAGAGCCCCAGCATTTT. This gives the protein CASSESTGGRREPQHF.